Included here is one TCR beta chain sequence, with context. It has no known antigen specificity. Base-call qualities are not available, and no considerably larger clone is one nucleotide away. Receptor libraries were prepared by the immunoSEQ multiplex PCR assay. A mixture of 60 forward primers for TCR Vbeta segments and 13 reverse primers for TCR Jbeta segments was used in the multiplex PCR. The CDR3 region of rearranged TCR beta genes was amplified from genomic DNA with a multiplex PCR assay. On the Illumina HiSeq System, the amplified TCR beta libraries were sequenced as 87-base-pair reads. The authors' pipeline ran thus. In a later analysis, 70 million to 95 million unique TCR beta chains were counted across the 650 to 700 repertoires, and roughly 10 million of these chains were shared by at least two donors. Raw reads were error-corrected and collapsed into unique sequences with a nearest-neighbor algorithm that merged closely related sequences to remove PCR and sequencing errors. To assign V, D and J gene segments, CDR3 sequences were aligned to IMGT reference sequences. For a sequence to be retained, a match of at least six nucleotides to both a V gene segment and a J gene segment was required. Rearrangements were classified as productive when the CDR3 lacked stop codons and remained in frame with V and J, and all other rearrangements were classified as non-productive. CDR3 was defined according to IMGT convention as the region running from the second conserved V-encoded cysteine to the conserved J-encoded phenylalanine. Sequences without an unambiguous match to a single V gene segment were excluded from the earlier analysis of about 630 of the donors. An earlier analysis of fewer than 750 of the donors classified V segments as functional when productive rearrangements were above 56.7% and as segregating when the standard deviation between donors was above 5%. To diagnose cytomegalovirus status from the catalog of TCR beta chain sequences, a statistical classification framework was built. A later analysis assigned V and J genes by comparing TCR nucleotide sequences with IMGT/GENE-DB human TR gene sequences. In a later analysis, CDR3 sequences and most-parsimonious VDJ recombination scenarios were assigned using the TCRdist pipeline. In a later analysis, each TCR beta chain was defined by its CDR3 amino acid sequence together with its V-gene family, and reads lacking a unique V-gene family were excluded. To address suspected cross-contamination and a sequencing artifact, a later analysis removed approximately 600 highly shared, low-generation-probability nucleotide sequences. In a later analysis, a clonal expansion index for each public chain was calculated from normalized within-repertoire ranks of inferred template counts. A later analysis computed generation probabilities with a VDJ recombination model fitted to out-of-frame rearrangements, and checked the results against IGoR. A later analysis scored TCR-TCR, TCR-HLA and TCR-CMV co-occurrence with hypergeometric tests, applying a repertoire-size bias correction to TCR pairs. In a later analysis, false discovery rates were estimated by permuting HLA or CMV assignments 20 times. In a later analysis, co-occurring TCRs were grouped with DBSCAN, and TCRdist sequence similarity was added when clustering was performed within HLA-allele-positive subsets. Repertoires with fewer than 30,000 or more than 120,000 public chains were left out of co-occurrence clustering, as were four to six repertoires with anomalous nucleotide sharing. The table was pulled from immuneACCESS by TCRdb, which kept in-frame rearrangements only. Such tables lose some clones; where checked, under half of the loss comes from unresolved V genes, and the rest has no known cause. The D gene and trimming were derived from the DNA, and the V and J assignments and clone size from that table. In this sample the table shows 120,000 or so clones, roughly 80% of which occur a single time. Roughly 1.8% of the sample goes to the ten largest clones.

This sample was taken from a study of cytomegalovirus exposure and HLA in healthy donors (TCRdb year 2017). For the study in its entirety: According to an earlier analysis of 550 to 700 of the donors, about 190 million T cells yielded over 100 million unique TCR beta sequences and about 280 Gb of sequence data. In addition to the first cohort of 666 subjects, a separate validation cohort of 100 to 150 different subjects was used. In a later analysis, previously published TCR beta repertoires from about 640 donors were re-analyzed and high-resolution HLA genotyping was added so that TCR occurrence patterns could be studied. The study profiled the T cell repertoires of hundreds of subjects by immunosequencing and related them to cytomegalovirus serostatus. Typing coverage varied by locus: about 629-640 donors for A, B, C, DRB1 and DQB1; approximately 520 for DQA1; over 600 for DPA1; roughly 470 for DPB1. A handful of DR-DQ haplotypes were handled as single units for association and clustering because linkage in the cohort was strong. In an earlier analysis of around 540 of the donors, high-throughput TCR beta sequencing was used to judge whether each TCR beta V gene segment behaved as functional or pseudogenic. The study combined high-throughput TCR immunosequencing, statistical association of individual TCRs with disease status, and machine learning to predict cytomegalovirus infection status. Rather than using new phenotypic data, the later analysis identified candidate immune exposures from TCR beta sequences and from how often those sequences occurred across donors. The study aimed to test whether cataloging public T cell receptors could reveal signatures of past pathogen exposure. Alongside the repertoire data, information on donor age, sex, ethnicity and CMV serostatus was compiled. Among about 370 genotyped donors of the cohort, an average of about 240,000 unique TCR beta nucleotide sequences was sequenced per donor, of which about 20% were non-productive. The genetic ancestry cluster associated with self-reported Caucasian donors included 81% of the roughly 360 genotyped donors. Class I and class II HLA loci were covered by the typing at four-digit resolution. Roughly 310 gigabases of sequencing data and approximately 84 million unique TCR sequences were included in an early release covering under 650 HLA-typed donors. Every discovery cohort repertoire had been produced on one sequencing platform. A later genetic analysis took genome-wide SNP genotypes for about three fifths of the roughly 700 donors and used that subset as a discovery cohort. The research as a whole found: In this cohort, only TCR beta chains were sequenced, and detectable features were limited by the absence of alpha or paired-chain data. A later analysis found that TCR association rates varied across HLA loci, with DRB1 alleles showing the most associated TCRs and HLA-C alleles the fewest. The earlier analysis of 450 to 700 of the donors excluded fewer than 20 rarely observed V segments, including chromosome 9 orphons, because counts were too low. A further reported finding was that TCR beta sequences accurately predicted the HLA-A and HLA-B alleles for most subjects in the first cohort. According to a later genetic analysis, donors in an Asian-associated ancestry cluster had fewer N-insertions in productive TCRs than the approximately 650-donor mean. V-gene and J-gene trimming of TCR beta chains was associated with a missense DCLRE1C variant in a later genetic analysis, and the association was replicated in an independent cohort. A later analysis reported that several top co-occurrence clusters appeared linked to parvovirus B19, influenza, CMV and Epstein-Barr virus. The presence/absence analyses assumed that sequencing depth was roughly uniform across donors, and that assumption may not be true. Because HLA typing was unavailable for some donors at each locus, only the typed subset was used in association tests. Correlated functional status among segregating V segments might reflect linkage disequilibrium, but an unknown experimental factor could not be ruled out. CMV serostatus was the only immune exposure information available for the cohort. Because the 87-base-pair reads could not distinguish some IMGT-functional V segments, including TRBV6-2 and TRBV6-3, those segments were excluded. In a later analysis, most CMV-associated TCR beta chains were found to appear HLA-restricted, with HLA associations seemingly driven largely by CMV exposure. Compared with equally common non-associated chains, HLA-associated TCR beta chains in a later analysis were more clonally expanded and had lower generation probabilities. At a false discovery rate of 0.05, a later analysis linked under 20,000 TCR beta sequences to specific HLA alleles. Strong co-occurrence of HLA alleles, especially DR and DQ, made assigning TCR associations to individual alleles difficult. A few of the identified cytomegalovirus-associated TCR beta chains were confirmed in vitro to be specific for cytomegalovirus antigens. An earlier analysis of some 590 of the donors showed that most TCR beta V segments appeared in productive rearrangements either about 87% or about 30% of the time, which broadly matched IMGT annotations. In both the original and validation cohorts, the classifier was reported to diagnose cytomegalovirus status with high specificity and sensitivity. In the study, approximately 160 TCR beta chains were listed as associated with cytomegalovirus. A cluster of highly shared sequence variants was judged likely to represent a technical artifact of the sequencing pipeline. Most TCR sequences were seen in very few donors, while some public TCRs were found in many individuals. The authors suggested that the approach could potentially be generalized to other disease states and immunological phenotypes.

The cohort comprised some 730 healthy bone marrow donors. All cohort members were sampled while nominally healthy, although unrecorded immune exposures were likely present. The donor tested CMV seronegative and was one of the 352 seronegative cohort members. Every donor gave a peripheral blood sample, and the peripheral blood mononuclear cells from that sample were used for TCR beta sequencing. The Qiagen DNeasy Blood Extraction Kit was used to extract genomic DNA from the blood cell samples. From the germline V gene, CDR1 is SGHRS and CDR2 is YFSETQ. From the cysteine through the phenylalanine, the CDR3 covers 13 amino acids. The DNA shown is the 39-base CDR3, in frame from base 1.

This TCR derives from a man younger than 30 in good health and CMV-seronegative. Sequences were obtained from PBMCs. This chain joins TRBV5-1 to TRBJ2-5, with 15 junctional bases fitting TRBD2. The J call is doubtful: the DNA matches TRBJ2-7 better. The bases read TGCGCCAGCACGGGACTAGCGGGGGGCGAGCAGTACTTC. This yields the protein CASTGLAGGEQYF.